This T cell receptor beta chain was captured in a study of read filtering for tumor transcriptome and immune sequencing. The library was built from about 0.4 ug RNA with molecular barcoded adaptors for alpha/delta and beta/gamma chains. Each CDR3 protein gets one entry after TCRdb re-called the reads with MiXCR. The sample shows 75,000 to 95,000 distinct CDR3 sequences, about a fifth of them seen only once. This clonotype was seen many times. Its antigen remains unknown. Study observations and caveats: Even smaller IR-seq throughput identified most shared clonotypes. Sorted CD138-negative bone marrow cells were not purified T cells.

The clonotype comes from a donor at least 40 years old with multiple myeloma. The sequenced sample consisted of a population of CD138-negative cells sorted from bone marrow.

This CDR3 reads CASSPLGYGYTF. In DNA, the CDR3 is TGTGCCAGCTCACCGCTAGGCTATGGCTACACCTTC. The rearrangement joins TRBV18 to TRBJ1-2; D not certain. Per the germline V gene, CDR1 is KGHSH and CDR2 is LQKENI. The CDR3 is 12 amino acids. The germline V and J ends were trimmed by 3 bases and 4 bases, with 6 bases remaining between them.